Listed here are 29 T cell receptor beta chains from one sample, sequenced in a study of cytomegalovirus exposure and HLA in healthy donors. PCR used 60 Vbeta primers and 13 Jbeta primers. TCRdb's table, derived via immunoSEQ multiplex PCR, lists solely in-frame clones and lacks some. The sample includes about 110,000 clones, 75% of them seen just once. The specimen was PBMCs. Receptors originate from a man aged 40-55 years in good health and CMV-seronegative.

CDR3: CASGLVLGSGTNTGELFF. Written as DNA, the CDR3 is TGTGCTAGTGGTTTGGTACTGGGTAGCGGGACCAACACCGGGGAGCTGTTTTTT. The rearrangement links TRBV12-5 to TRBJ2-2; 8 nucleotides match TRBD2. The CDR3 totals 18 residues. CDR1 is LGHNT, CDR2 FRNRAP, per germline. Trimming took 0 bases from V and 2 from J; bases not matched to a gene: 8. The full variable domain, rest sourced from reference TRBV12-5 and TRBJ2-2, is DARVTQTPRHKVTEMGQEVTMRCQPILGHNTVFWYRQTMMQGLELLAYFRNRAPLDDSGMPKDRFSAEMPDATLATLKIQPSEPRDSAVYFCASGLVLGSGTNTGELFFGEGSRLTVL.

This clone showed up just once. The chain carries TRBV7-9 and TRBJ2-4; D is unresolved. The CDR3 is made up of 15 amino acids. Trimming stripped 2 bases from V and 3 bases from J, with 11 bases between. Germline lookup yields CDR1 SEHNR and CDR2 FQNEAQ (reference sequence). CDR3 residues: CASSLRTGNKNIQYF. The DNA for the CDR3 is TGTGCCAGCAGCTTAAGAACGGGTAACAAAAACATTCAGTACTTC.

This clone was detected a few times. The chain has TRBV25-1 and TRBJ2-3; 8 positions agree with TRBD1. Germline V gene data show CDR1 as MGHDK and CDR2 as SYGVNS. After removal of 4 bases from V and 3 bases from J, the junction contained 0 bases not matched to a gene. The CDR3 covers 13 residues. For the CDR3, the DNA is TGTGCCAGCAGTGGACAGGGGACAGATACGCAGTATTTT. This sequence encodes CASSGQGTDTQYF.

V is TRBV5-1 and J is TRBJ1-4; 8 nucleotides agree with TRBD1. Germline V CDR1 and CDR2: SGHRS, YFSETQ. Losses at the gene ends were 5 bases for V and 2 bases for J; bases not matched to a gene: 2. The CDR3 sequence is 14 residues long. CDR3 nucleotide sequence: TGCGCCAGCAGACCAGGGGGCACTAATGAAAAACTGTTTTTT. The encoded protein is CASRPGGTNEKLFF.

This clone was observed a handful of times. The chain links TRBV27 to TRBJ2-7; TRBD1 might be the D (6 bases). This CDR3 spans 14 amino acids. V was trimmed by 6 bases and J by 0 bases, leaving 12 bases between them. CDR1 is MNHEY, CDR2 SMNVEV, per germline (reference sequence). CDR3 coding DNA: TGTGCCAGCAGCAAGGACAGATTCTCCTACGAGCAGTACTTC. This codes for CASSKDRFSYEQYF.

The rearrangement links TRBV5-1 to TRBJ2-1; 7 nucleotides agree with TRBD1. Per the germline V gene, CDR1 is SGHRS and CDR2 is YFSETQ. V gave up 6 bases and J gave up 7 bases; unmatched junction bases: 10. The CDR3 runs 14 residues. Here the CDR3 DNA reads TGCGCCAGCAACAGGGACAGCGGAGAAAATGAGCAGTTCTTC. Protein sequence: CASNRDSGENEQFF.

The chain joins TRBV19 to TRBJ2-3, with TRBD1 matching 8 bases. V shed 3 bases and J 4 bases; nucleotides not matched to a gene: 9. CDR3 size: 16 residues. Looked up from germline, CDR1 is LNHDA and CDR2 is SQIVND (reference sequence). CDR3 DNA: TGTGCCAGTAGTATCGTCGAGACAGGGGACGCAGATACGCAGTATTTT. It specifies CASSIVETGDADTQYF.

V gene TRBV2 combines with J gene TRBJ2-3; D may be TRBD2 (6 bases). Trimming cost V 5 bases and J 5 bases, with 17 bases left between them. Germline CDR1 reads SNHLY; CDR2 reads FYNNEI. The CDR3 has 15 amino acids. CDR3 sequence (DNA): TGTGCCAGCAGTTACGGGGACGGGCGGGAAGATACGCAGTATTTT. Protein: CASSYGDGREDTQYF.

This chain uses TRBV5-7 with TRBJ2-3; 13 bases align to TRBD2. TRBV5-7 has ORF status, its function being uncertain. The CDR3 has 18 amino acids. V was pared by 4 bases and J by 1 base, with 9 bases of the junction left unmatched. The CDR3 region is CASSPGLAGKRRTDTQYF. CDR3 coding DNA: TGTGCCAGCAGCCCGGGACTAGCGGGGAAAAGACGCACAGATACGCAGTATTTT.

The V gene is TRBV18, the J gene TRBJ1-2; 7 bases map to TRBD1. The CDR3 spans 14 residues. CDR1 and CDR2 (germline): KGHSH, LQKENI. The V gene end was trimmed by 3 bases and the J gene end by 3 bases; junction bases not matched to a gene: 4. This CDR3 is CASSPTGIDYGYTF. The CDR3 DNA reads as TGTGCCAGCTCACCGACAGGGATAGACTATGGCTACACCTTC.

This clone appeared a single time. This sequence joins TRBV28 and TRBJ1-2; 7 positions agree with TRBD1. The CDR3 runs 17 residues. J gave up 0 bases and V 1 base, and 8 bases lay outside the gene matches. Per germline, CDR1 MDHEN and CDR2 SYDVKM. In nucleotides, the CDR3 is TGTGCCAGCAGTTTATCCGACAGGGCAGGTTCTAACTATGGCTACACCTTC. Translated, it gives CASSLSDRAGSNYGYTF.

The chain combines TRBV5-6 with TRBJ2-2; D is perhaps TRBD2 (5 bases). Germline V gene data show CDR1 as SGHDT and CDR2 as YYEEEE. The CDR3 is 14 residues long. Trimming cost V 3 bases and J 0 bases, with 6 bases left between them. Here the CDR3 reads CASSWESNTGELFF. CDR3 nucleotide sequence: TGTGCCAGCAGCTGGGAGTCGAACACCGGGGAGCTGTTTTTT.

This chain links TRBV27 with TRBJ1-2; 8 bases fit TRBD1. Germline trimming cut 4 bases from V and 8 bases from J; bases unmatched to any gene: 9. The germline V gene encodes CDR1 MNHEY and CDR2 SMNVEV (reference sequence). The CDR3 runs to 14 residues. The CDR3 protein is CASSSRGRSGGYTF. CDR3 DNA: TGTGCCAGCAGTTCCAGGGGGCGCTCGGGCGGCTACACCTTC.

J is TRBJ2-7 and V is TRBV5-6; TRBD1 matches at 12 bases. This CDR3 has 14 amino acids. The ends lost 5 bases at V and 6 bases at J; junction bases unmatched: 6. Germline assignment: CDR1 SGHDT and CDR2 YYEEEE. This CDR3 reads CASSRDRGRSEQYF. The CDR3 coding sequence is TGTGCCAGCAGTCGGGACAGGGGGCGTTCCGAGCAGTACTTC.

This clone was seen just once. The chain uses TRBV11-2 and TRBJ1-2; 8 positions agree with TRBD1. CDR3 length equals 16 residues. The V gene end was trimmed by 5 bases and the J gene end by 5 bases; junction bases not matched to a gene: 13. Germline V gene sequence: CDR1 SGHAT, CDR2 FQNNGV. CDR3: CASSRLRGRRLYGYTF. The CDR3 DNA sequence: TGTGCCAGCAGCCGACTCAGGGGGCGGCGGCTTTATGGCTACACCTTC.

The chain combines TRBV6-1 with TRBJ2-7, with a tentative D call TRBD1 (6 bases). The V gene's germline CDR1 is MNHNS and CDR2 SASEGT. This CDR3 is 14 amino acids long. Trimming shortened V by 6 bases and J by 3 bases, and 15 bases separated the two germline ends. CDR3 region: CASSYTGWIYEQYF. For the CDR3, the DNA is TGTGCCAGCAGCTATACAGGGTGGATCTACGAGCAGTACTTC.

Only a few counts were recorded for this clone. The rearrangement joins TRBV5-3 to TRBJ2-3; the D is unclear. TRBV5-3 is recorded as an ORF, its role being uncertain. The CDR3 spans 12 residues. Trimming removed 6 bases from V and 4 bases from J, with 9 bases in between. This CDR3 is CARNPLPDTQYF. CDR3 coding DNA: TGTGCCAGAAATCCACTCCCAGATACGCAGTATTTT.

The chain has TRBV27 and TRBJ1-1, with a weak D call TRBD1 (6 bases). V shed 9 bases and J shed 5 bases, with 16 bases lying between them. The CDR3 is 13 residues long. Germline assignment: CDR1 MNHEY and CDR2 SMNVEV (reference sequence). CDR3 nucleotide sequence: TGTGCCAGTGGGCAGGGGAGTCGGACTGAAGCTTTCTTT. Its translation is CASGQGSRTEAFF.

This clone has just a few counts. The genes are TRBV5-3 and TRBJ1-6; tentative D call: TRBD1 (5 bases). TRBV5-3 is filed as an ORF, its function uncertain. This CDR3 contains 16 residues. V lost 5 bases to trimming and J lost 7 bases, with 19 bases between them. Written as DNA, the CDR3 is TGTGCCAGAAGTTACCCAACAGGTGTGAGGAATTCACCCCTCCACTTT. This gives the protein CARSYPTGVRNSPLHF.

This clone was detected only a few times. The chain links TRBV9 to TRBJ2-3; 8 bases are shared with TRBD2. The CDR3 has 15 residues. Germline CDR1 is SGDLS and CDR2 is YYNGEE. V dropped 2 bases and J dropped 1; count of bases not matched to a gene: 3. This CDR3 reads CASSVKAGGTDTQYF. The DNA for the CDR3 is TGTGCCAGCAGCGTTAAAGCGGGGGGCACAGATACGCAGTATTTT.

This sequence joins TRBV11-2 and TRBJ2-5, with TRBD2 identical over 8 bases. V shed 2 bases, J shed 4 bases, and the junction held 9 bases outside the gene matches. The V gene's germline CDR1 is SGHAT and CDR2 FQNNGV. CDR3 length: 16 amino acids. This CDR3 is CASSLLGGGPGETQYF. CDR3 DNA: TGTGCCAGCAGCTTACTGGGCGGGGGGCCTGGAGAGACCCAGTACTTC. The whole variable domain, remainder taken from reference TRBV11-2 and TRBJ2-5, is EAGVAQSPRYKIIEKRQSVAFWCNPISGHATLYWYQQILGQGPKLLIQFQNNGVVDDSQLPKDRFSAERLKGVDSTLKIQPAKLEDSAVYLCASSLLGGGPGETQYFGPGTRLLVL.

This chain connects TRBV10-2 to TRBJ2-5, with D possibly matching TRBD1 (5 bases). CDR1 WSHSY and CDR2 SAAADI come from the germline V gene. CDR3 size: 16 residues. Trimming cost V 0 bases and J 2 bases, with 13 bases left between them. CDR3 loop: CASSESWGGTQETQYF. The CDR3 coding sequence is TGCGCCAGCAGTGAGTCTTGGGGCGGAACACAAGAGACCCAGTACTTC.

Comment on this clone: One end of the junction varies from germline; a read error may be responsible. V gene TRBV19 combines with J gene TRBJ1-5; the D is unclear. CDR3 length: 13 amino acids. CDR1 LNHDA and CDR2 SQIVND come from the germline V gene (reference sequence). The CDR3 sequence: CASSLDSVQPQHF. The CDR3 DNA sequence: TGTGCCAGTAGTTTAGATTCAGTCCAGCCCCAGCATTTT. The complete variable domain, with remaining parts taken from reference TRBV19 and TRBJ1-5, reads DGGITQSPKYLFRKEGQNVTLSCEQNLNHDAMYWYRQDPGQGLRLIYYSQIVNDFQKGDIAEGYSVSREKKESFPLTVTSAQKNPTAFYLCASSLDSVQPQHFGDGTRLSIL.

This rearrangement joins TRBV19 to TRBJ1-3, with unresolved D. V was shortened by 5 bases and J by 0 bases, with 8 bases between the two germline ends. This CDR3 region has 14 residues. Germline lookup yields CDR1 LNHDA and CDR2 SQIVND (reference sequence). CDR3 coding DNA: TGTGCCAGTAGTCCCGGTTTCTCTGGAAACACCATATATTTT. Encoded protein: CASSPGFSGNTIYF.

This clone was seen just once. This chain uses TRBV5-1 with TRBJ2-5, with D perhaps TRBD1 (5 bases). This CDR3 is built from 14 residues. Germline V gives CDR1 SGHRS, CDR2 YFSETQ. Trimming shortened V by 7 bases and J by 3 bases, and 16 bases separated the two germline ends. As DNA, the CDR3 is TGCGCCAGCGCGCAGGGCAACTCAAAAGAGACCCAGTACTTC. Its translation is CASAQGNSKETQYF.

The J gene is TRBJ1-2, the V gene TRBV10-1, with a tentative D call TRBD1 (5 bases). V lost 0 bases, J lost 4 bases, and 6 bases lay in between. This CDR3 is 13 amino acids long. Germline V gene data show CDR1 as WNHNN and CDR2 as SYGVQD (reference sequence). This CDR3 reads CASSESGAYGYTF. DNA for the CDR3: TGCGCCAGCAGTGAGTCAGGGGCCTATGGCTACACCTTC.

This chain joins TRBV19 and TRBJ1-5; 9 bases line up with TRBD1. The V and J ends lost 5 bases and 0 bases, in that order; junction bases with no gene match: 11. Germline loops: CDR1 LNHDA, CDR2 SQIVND (reference sequence). CDR3 length equals 18 residues. CDR3 region: CASSRPPGTGYSNQPQHF. CDR3 DNA sequence: TGTGCCAGTAGTCGTCCCCCCGGGACAGGGTATAGCAATCAGCCCCAGCATTTT.

The CDR3 region is CASSLSGGHGDEQYF. CDR3 in DNA: TGTGCCAGCAGCTTATCGGGGGGCCACGGGGACGAGCAGTACTTC. The chain is built from TRBV7-9 and TRBJ2-7; a possible D gene is TRBD2 (7 bases). Per the germline V gene, CDR1 is SEHNR and CDR2 is FQNEAQ (reference sequence). The CDR3 is 15 amino acids. The ends were cut back, 2 bases at V and 5 bases at J, with 16 bases in the middle.

The chain recombines TRBV4-1 with TRBJ1-5, with no clear D. CDR1 MGHRA and CDR2 YSYEKL come from the germline V gene. This CDR3 spans 14 amino acids. Trimming took 0 bases from V and 0 from J, leaving 3 bases between them. CDR3 bases: TGCGCCAGCAGCCAAGAATATAGCAATCAGCCCCAGCATTTT. Protein product: CASSQEYSNQPQHF.